This TCR beta chain was sequenced during a study of T cell responses to AZD1222 COVID-19 vaccine. TCRdb's table, derived via immunoSEQ multiplex PCR, lists solely in-frame clones and lacks some. The sample contains about 170,000 clones, 90% of which appear only once. This CDR3 has 15 residues. V dropped 4 bases and J dropped 0 bases, with 10 bases sitting between them. CDR1 and CDR2 from the germline V gene are LGHDT and YNNKEL (reference sequence). This clonotype was obtained from an adult in good health. V usage is TRBV3-1 (or the pseudogene TRBV3-2) and J usage is TRBJ1-3; possible D gene TRBD1, 6 bases. The source was peripheral blood, collected on day 0 of AZD1222 vaccination. The CDR3 loop is CASSRTGSSGNTIYF. CDR3 nucleotide sequence: TGTGCCAGCAGCCGAACAGGGAGCTCTGGAAACACCATATATTTT.